This T cell receptor (beta chain) was documented in a study of blood T cell repertoires in COVID-19. Across the study: Acute and convalescent COVID-19 samples came from the United States, Italy and Spain. PBMCs, B-cell-depleted T cells, or T cells provided the cDNA or gDNA that made up the material.

Germline V gives CDR1 SNHLY, CDR2 FYNNEI. Germline trimming cut 5 bases from V and 4 bases from J; bases unmatched to any gene: 6. CDR3 length: 14 residues. As handled by the study authors: Reference gene primer amplification yielded estimated nucleated cell counts. Only in-frame clones appear in the TCRdb table, and some are missing; sequencing was by immunoSEQ multiplex PCR. V, J and clone size were drawn from that table, and D and trimming were deduced from the DNA. The top ten clones hold about 2.3% of a sample with roughly 90,000 clones, approximately 90% of them seen once. The sample consisted of peripheral blood. The receptor comes from a man aged 45-65 years with acute or convalescent COVID-19. The chain has TRBV2 and TRBJ1-2, with TRBD1 matching over 8 bases. The chain's CDR3 is CASSRTGRGYGYTF. The DNA of the CDR3 is TGTGCCAGCAGTCGGACAGGGAGGGGCTATGGCTACACCTTC.